Given below is one T cell receptor beta chain in context. The sample comes from a study of blood T cell repertoires in COVID-19. For the study at large: PBMCs, B-cell-depleted T cells, or T cells provided the cDNA or gDNA that made up the material.

Sequencing was performed with immunoSEQ multiplex PCR; in TCRdb, only in-frame clones are kept and a portion is missing. The profile shows 200,000 to 250,000 clones, roughly 76% of them singletons. Germline V gene lookup returns CDR1 MNHEY and CDR2 SVGAGI. This CDR3 is built from 16 residues. Trimming took 4 bases from V and 2 from J; bases not matched to a gene: 7. The sequence came from an elderly woman with COVID-19, enrolled during active disease. The chain couples TRBV6-5 to TRBJ1-5, with TRBD1 identical over 8 bases. Sequenced: peripheral blood. CDR3 residues: CASSSSGGAGNQPQHF. CDR3 in DNA: TGTGCCAGCAGTTCGTCAGGGGGCGCGGGCAATCAGCCCCAGCATTTT.